This T cell receptor (beta chain) is from a study of control samples from healthy donors and cancer patients (dated by TCRdb to the early 2020s). The CDR3, cysteine through phenylalanine, is 19 amino acids long. The only DNA kept is the CDR3, 57 bases in frame from the first base. After removal of 6 bases from V and 3 bases from J, the junction retains 19 bases not matched to a gene. CDR1 and CDR2, per the germline V gene, are SGHTA and FQGNSA. Regarding this clone: Which antigen it targets is not known. No base quality values were provided; no much bigger clone lies one nucleotide off.

The protocol used for the library was the immunoSEQ multiplex PCR assay. TCRdb stores this immuneACCESS table with in-frame sequences only. Part of the clones is absent; in the studies checked, under half of the shortfall reflects unresolved V genes, and no reason is known for the rest. The sample table contains fewer than 200,000 clones; only one count was recorded for roughly 95% of them. About 0.94% of the sample belongs to the ten largest clones. The sequence came from a woman aged 25 to 39 in good health. The sample consisted of blood. The chain is assembled from TRBV7-2 and TRBJ1-3, and 8 junction bases match TRBD1. The CDR3 protein is CASSHNPHRGGFGGNTIYF. The DNA reads TGTGCCAGCAGTCACAACCCCCACAGGGGGGGATTTGGTGGAAACACCATATATTTT.